One TCR beta chain is described in this entry. The entry originates in a study of T cells after yellow fever vaccination. As TCR cDNA was made by 5'RACE template switching, a universal primer site and UMIs were added. MiXCR was run by TCRdb on the 5' RACE reads, yielding one entry per CDR3 protein. There are some 300,000 distinct CDR3 sequences in the sample; around 8.1% occur only once, and about 16% lies in the top ten. The material was PBMCs, obtained around 45 days after the first yellow fever vaccination. The origin of this receptor is a man aged 18 to 30 who received the YFV17D yellow fever vaccine.

DNA for the CDR3: TGTGCCAGCTCCGGGACTGGAAGCACAGATACGCAGTATTTT. It specifies CASSGTGSTDTQYF. This rearrangement joins TRBV18 to TRBJ2-3; the D gene is possibly TRBD2 (6 bases). Trimming shortened V by 6 bases and J by 0 bases, and 10 bases separated the two germline ends. Germline values: CDR1 KGHSH, CDR2 LQKENI. The CDR3 sequence is 14 residues long.